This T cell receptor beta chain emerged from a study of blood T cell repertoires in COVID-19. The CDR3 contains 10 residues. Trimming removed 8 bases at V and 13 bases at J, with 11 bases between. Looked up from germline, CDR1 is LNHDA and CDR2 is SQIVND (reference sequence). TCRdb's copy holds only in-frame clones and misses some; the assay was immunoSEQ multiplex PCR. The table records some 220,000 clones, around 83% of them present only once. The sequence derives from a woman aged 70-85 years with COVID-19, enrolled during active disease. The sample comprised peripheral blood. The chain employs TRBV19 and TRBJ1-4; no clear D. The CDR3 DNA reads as TGTGCCAGTCGGCCAGGAGGACTGTTTTTT. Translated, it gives CASRPGGLFF.